The 2 T cell receptor beta chains in this list originate from one sample, sequenced in a study of blood T cell repertoires in COVID-19. Profiled with immunoSEQ multiplex PCR; TCRdb holds only in-frame clones, not every one. The sample lists about 220,000 clones, about four fifths seen once, with 1.3% in the top ten. The source material was PBMCs or T cells enriched from blood (not recorded which). The receptors here all came from a woman between 40 and 55 years old with acute COVID-19.

This chain uses TRBV27 with TRBJ2-7; 7 bases fit TRBD1. The trim removed 4 bases at V and 9 bases at J, leaving 15 bases unmatched. The CDR3 length is 15 residues. CDR1 is MNHEY and CDR2 is SMNVEV in the germline V gene (reference sequence). CDR3 bases: TGTGCCAGCAGTTCCCCGGACAGGCCAGGCTTGGGGCAGTACTTC. Translation gives CASSSPDRPGLGQYF.

V usage is TRBV7-2 and J usage is TRBJ2-5, with D perhaps TRBD1 (6 bases). The ends were cut back, 3 bases at V and 3 bases at J, with 8 bases in the middle. The CDR3 is 13 residues long. The V gene's germline CDR1 is SGHTA and CDR2 FQGNSA. This chain's CDR3 is CASSFPGEETQYF. In nucleotides, the CDR3 is TGTGCCAGCAGCTTCCCAGGGGAAGAGACCCAGTACTTC.